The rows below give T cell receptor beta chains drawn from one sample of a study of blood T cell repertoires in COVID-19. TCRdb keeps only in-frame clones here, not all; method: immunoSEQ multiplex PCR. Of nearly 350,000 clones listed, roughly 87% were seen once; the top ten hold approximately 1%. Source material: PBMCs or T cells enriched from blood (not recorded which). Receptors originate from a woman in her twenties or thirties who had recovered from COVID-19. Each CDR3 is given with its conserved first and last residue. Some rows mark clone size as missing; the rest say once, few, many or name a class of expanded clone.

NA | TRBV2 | CASRMTTGTGIPLHF
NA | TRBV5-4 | CASSLGTATGANVLTF
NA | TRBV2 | CASRGQGFQDTQYF
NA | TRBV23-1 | CASTEQGAIVGNTIYF
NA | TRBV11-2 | CASSLAGYGYTF
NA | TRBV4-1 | CASSQDDRGLQPQHF
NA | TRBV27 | CASSPRQGAHTQYF
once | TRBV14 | CASSQGLDSNYGYTF
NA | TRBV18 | CASSPKTGGYEQYF
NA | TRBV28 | CASRQLRVNSPLHF
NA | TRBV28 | CASTPGRGETQYF
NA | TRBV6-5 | CASIRDREIAGELFF
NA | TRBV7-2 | CASSPIKHLVQYF
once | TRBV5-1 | CASSLGTGLEKLFF
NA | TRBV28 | CASSPRAPPANTGELFF
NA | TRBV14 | CASSSTGVPTNEKLFF
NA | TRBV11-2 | CASSAMEGSLMNTEAFF
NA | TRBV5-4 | CASSLAGGASYNEQFF
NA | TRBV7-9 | CASSPIAGLDNEQFF
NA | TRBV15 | CATSRGDRGMDEQFF
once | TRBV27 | CASLRGEVAFF
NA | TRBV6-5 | CASSPQGGHQPQHF
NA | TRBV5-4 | CASSADRGSTDTQYF
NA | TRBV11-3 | CASSLDLRSGSTDTQYF
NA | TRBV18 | CASSPDSTSTDTQYF
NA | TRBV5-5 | CASSFYLTENYGYTF
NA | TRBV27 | CASSPGQGAGYGYTF
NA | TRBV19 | CASRPGGSETQYF
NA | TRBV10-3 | CAITSGGSDTQYF
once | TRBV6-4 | CASSALTSGGTDTQYF
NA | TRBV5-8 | CASSGPGQAAETQYF
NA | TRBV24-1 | CATSDPNVGTGVNEQFF
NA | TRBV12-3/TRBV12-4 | CASSQIQGSGYTF
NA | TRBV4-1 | CASSQVAGQSGNTIYF
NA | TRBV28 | CASSPWGSDSGNTIYF
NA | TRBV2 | CASTDFDSGANVLTF
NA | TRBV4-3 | CASSQARTSSYEQYF
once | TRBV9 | CASSYSGLSSYNEQFF
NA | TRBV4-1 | CASSQSRAYEQYF
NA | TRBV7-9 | CASSFGQGGEQYF
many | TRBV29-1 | CSVASGERKGEQYF
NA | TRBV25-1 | CASSSAGLSPLHF
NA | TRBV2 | CASSEVAVLAYEQYF
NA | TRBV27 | CASSQGHRYGYTF
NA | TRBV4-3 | CASSMAGDVSTDTQYF
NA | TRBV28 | CASSGDSPLPTNEKLFF
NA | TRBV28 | CASRDRSNQPQHF
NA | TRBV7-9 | CASGDRGGNSPLHF
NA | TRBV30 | CAWERGNSYNSPLHF
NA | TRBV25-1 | CASKRQGVKETQYF
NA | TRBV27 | CASSLVLPGGNSPLHF
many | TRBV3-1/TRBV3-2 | CASSQAGANEKLFF
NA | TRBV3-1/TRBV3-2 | CASSQDRLAGGAGEQFF
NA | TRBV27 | CASSLSTSGGVDTQYF
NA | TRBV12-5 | CASGLGGGAGDTQYF